This TCR beta chain derives from a study of T cell changes during pregnancy in multiple sclerosis. The V gene lost 0 bases and the J gene lost 4 bases, with 10 bases spanning the gap. This CDR3 spans 15 amino acids. The germline gives CDR1 MGHRA, CDR2 YSYEKL. Sequencing used immunoSEQ multiplex PCR; TCRdb keeps in-frame clones, though not all of them. The top ten hold roughly 4% of the sample, which has tens of thousands of clones, approximately 94% seen once. This chain uses TRBV4-1 with TRBJ2-1, with D perhaps TRBD2 (5 bases). This receptor was taken from a female donor with multiple sclerosis, enrolled in a pregnancy study. The specimen was CD8+ T cells from peripheral blood mononuclear cells, collected in the first trimester of pregnancy. The CDR3 sequence is CASSQEWTVYNEQFF. In DNA, the CDR3 is TGCGCCAGCAGCCAAGAATGGACTGTATACAATGAGCAGTTCTTC.